This T cell receptor beta chain derives from a study of long-term antiretroviral therapy in people with HIV. The immunoSEQ assay was v3.0, run at survey level. The repertoire was sequenced with immunoSEQ multiplex PCR; TCRdb's copy has only in-frame clones and lacks some. The repertoire includes approximately 25,000 clones, roughly 80% of them detected once, and approximately 10% sits in the top ten. Every one of the donors gave at least one pre-ART PBMC sample and at least two post-ART PBMC samples. Only a few counts were recorded for this clone. Sequenced here: unsorted PBMCs, sampled 2.1 years after starting antiretroviral therapy. The TCR sequence derives from a man aged 25-40 years with HIV.

CDR3 DNA sequence: TGTGCCAGCAGCTTAAAGGGCCAGGGAGGATTTTCACCCCTCCACTTT. Amino acids: CASSLKGQGGFSPLHF. This chain joins TRBV7-3 and TRBJ1-6; tentative D call: TRBD1 (5 bases). The CDR3 covers 16 residues. Germline assignment: CDR1 SGHTA and CDR2 FQGTGA. V was pared by 1 base and J by 9 bases, with 16 bases between.